The 14 T cell receptor beta chains below come from one sample, sequenced in a study of T cell repertoires in cytomegalovirus infection. No antigen is known for these receptors. Each CDR3 protein gets one entry after TCRdb re-called the reads with MiXCR. The table records 28,000 or so distinct CDR3 sequences, 15% to 20% of them present only once. Here the sequenced sample was CD8+ T cells from cultured PBMCs, taken from culture after CMV antigen stimulation. Receptors were obtained from a human donor in good health (CMV status not recorded). Some clones in this sample may be carry-over from other donors' samples.

This clonotype was counted between two and nine times. V usage is TRBV7-2 and J usage is TRBJ2-7; 9 nucleotides agree with TRBD1. Unmatched junction bases numbered 6, after V lost 0 bases and J lost 6 bases. Germline V CDR1 and CDR2: SGHTA, FQGNSA. The CDR3 runs 15 residues. CDR3 coding DNA: TGTGCCAGCAGCTTAGCGTCCGGGACAGGGATCGAGCAGTACTTC. Protein: CASSLASGTGIEQYF.

This clonotype appeared a few times. V gene TRBV7-2 combines with J gene TRBJ2-2; D gene unclear. V dropped 4 bases and J dropped 2 bases, with 5 bases sitting between them. The CDR3 is 13 amino acids. Germline V gene data show CDR1 as SGHTA and CDR2 as FQGNSA. As DNA, the CDR3 is TGTGCCAGCAGCTACGATAACACCGGGGAGCTGTTTTTT. It translates to CASSYDNTGELFF.

A note on this clonotype: This CDR3 is missing its conserved last phenylalanine or tryptophan, likely due to a read error. The chain links TRBV6-2 or TRBV6-3 to TRBJ2-1, with 8 positions matching TRBD2. The trim removed 5 bases at V and 7 bases at J, leaving 16 bases unmatched. The CDR3 has 17 amino acids. Germline CDR1 is MNHEY and CDR2 is SVGEGT. This CDR3 is CASSPRTSRLLLNEQFL. CDR3 in DNA: TGTGCCAGCAGTCCCCGGACTAGCCGATTACTACTTAATGAGCAGTTCTTA.

This clonotype came up a few times. Germline and junction disagree at one end, which may indicate a read error. V and J are TRBV7-3 and TRBJ2-1; maybe TRBD2 (6 bases). This CDR3 region has 16 residues. From germline, CDR1 is SGHTA and CDR2 FQGTGA. CDR3 DNA: TGTGCCAGCAACTTAAGCGGGTCCAGCTCCTACAATGAGCAGTTCTTC. It is translated as CASNLSGSSSYNEQFF.

The V and J genes are TRBV7-2 and TRBJ2-7; 9 bases align to TRBD2. The trim removed 1 base at V and 3 bases at J, leaving 7 bases unmatched. CDR1 and CDR2 (germline): SGHTA, FQGNSA. This CDR3 region has 16 residues. CDR3 DNA: TGTGCCAGCAGCTTAGGAGTACTAGCGGGCGTCTACGAGCAGTACTTC. Translation: CASSLGVLAGVYEQYF.

This clonotype appeared a few times. The chain has TRBV6-2 or TRBV6-3 and TRBJ1-1; 12 nucleotides line up with TRBD1. V lost 0 bases to trimming and J lost 0 bases; unmatched junction nucleotides: 11. The CDR3 contains 20 residues. Per germline, CDR1 MNHEY and CDR2 SVGEGT. The CDR3 region has the DNA TGTGCCAGCAGTTACTCCCATGGGACAGGGGGCGCGTATTTGAACACTGAAGCTTTCTTT. It translates to CASSYSHGTGGAYLNTEAFF.

The CDR3 nucleotides read TGTGCCAGCAGTCGTGCCGAGACCCTCTCCTACGAGCAGTACTTC. It specifies CASSRAETLSYEQYF. The J gene is TRBJ2-7, the V gene TRBV6-2 or TRBV6-3; D is unresolved. Germline CDR1 and CDR2: MNHEY and SVGEGT. The ends were cut back, 5 bases at V and 0 bases at J, with 14 bases in the middle. The length of the CDR3 is 15 residues.

There are a few counts of this clonotype. The chain has TRBV7-2 and TRBJ1-5; no definite D call. V shed 4 bases and J shed 5 bases, with 15 bases lying between them. The germline gives CDR1 SGHTA, CDR2 FQGNSA. The CDR3 spans 15 residues. The CDR3 DNA reads as TGTGCCAGCAGCTATTCTCTTGAAGGCTATCAGCCCCAGCATTTT. It codes for CASSYSLEGYQPQHF.

The rearrangement uses TRBV7-9 and TRBJ1-1; maybe TRBD1 (6 bases). V lost 4 bases, J lost 1 base, and 10 bases lay in between. Per germline, CDR1 SEHNR and CDR2 FQNEAQ (reference sequence). This CDR3 is built from 14 residues. CDR3 sequence: CASSSPGQNTEAFF. The CDR3 DNA sequence: TGTGCCAGCAGCTCCCCGGGACAGAACACTGAAGCTTTCTTT.

This clonotype has more than one count but fewer than ten. The CDR3 sequence is CASGQAYYEQYF. The CDR3 bases are TGTGCCAGCGGACAGGCGTACTACGAGCAGTACTTC. The rearrangement uses TRBV12-3 or TRBV12-4 and TRBJ2-7; 7 nucleotides line up with TRBD1. Trimming at V came to 8 bases and at J to 3 bases, leaving 4 bases not matched to a gene. The CDR3 is made up of 12 amino acids.

This clonotype was seen more than once but under ten times. CDR3 loop: CASSLDRQRTMYQETQYF. The CDR3, as DNA: TGTGCCAGCAGCTTAGATAGGCAGAGGACCATGTACCAAGAGACCCAGTACTTC. The V and J genes are TRBV11-2 and TRBJ2-5; D is uncertain. Germline V gives CDR1 SGHAT, CDR2 FQNNGV. The CDR3 sequence is 18 residues long. The V end was cut by 0 bases, the J end by 0 bases, with 17 bases between.

The CDR3 DNA reads as TGTGCCAGCAGCCAGGGCGACAGGGGCGCCGGGGAGCTGTTTTTT. Translated: CASSQGDRGAGELFF. The chain combines TRBV7-6 with TRBJ2-2; 8 bases match TRBD1. J gave up 6 bases and V 5 bases, and 8 bases lay outside the gene matches. CDR1 and CDR2 from the germline V gene are SGHVS and FNYEAQ. The CDR3 has 15 amino acids.

This clonotype has just a few counts. The chain combines TRBV15 with TRBJ1-5, with D unclear. V lost 4 bases to trimming and J lost 4 bases, with 14 bases between them. The CDR3 runs to 15 residues. CDR1 and CDR2 (germline): LNHNV, YYDKDF (reference sequence). The CDR3 region has the DNA TGTGCCACCAGCACCCGGAGGGAAATTAATCAGCCCCAGCATTTT. Amino acid sequence: CATSTRREINQPQHF. The whole variable domain, filled in from reference TRBV15 and TRBJ1-5, reads DAMVIQNPRYQVTQFGKPVTLSCSQTLNHNVMYWYQQKSSQAPKLLFHYYDKDFNNEADTPDNFQSRRPNTSFCFLDIRSPGLGDTAMYLCATSTRREINQPQHFGDGTRLSIL.

This clonotype was observed a few times. This sequence joins TRBV7-6 and TRBJ2-2, with TRBD2 matching over 7 bases. Germline assignment: CDR1 SGHVS and CDR2 FNYEAQ. The trim removed 0 bases at V and 6 bases at J, leaving 7 bases unmatched. The CDR3 runs to 16 residues. CDR3 in DNA: TGTGCCAGCAGCTTAGCCGGGGGGAGTAGTCCCGGGGAGCTGTTTTTT. It encodes CASSLAGGSSPGELFF.